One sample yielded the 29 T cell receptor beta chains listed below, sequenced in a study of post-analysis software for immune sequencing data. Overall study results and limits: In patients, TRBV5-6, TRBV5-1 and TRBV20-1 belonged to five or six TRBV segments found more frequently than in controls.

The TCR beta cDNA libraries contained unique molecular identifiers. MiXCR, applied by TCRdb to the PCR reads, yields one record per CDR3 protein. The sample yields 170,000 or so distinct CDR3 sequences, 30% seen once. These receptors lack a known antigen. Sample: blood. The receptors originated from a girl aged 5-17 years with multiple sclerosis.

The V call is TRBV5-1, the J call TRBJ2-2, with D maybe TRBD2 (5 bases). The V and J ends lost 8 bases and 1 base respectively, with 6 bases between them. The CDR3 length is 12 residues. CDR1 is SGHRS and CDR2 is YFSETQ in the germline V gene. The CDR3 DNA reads TGCGCCAGTGGAGGGAACACCGGGGAGCTGTTTTTT. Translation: CASGGNTGELFF.

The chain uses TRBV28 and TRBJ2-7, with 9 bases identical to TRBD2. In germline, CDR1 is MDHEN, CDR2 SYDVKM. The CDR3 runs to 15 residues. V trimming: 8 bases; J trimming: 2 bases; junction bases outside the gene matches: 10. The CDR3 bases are TGTGCCAGCCTACCTCGTCTAGCGGGGCCCTACGAGCAGTACTTC. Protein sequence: CASLPRLAGPYEQYF.

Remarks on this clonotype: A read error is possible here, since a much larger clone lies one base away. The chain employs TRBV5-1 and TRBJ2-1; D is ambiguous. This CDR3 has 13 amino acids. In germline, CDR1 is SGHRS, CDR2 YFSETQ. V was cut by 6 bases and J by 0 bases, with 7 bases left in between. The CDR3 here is CASNSSSYNEQFF. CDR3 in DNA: TGCGCCAGCAACTCATCCTCCTACAATGAGCAGTTCTTC.

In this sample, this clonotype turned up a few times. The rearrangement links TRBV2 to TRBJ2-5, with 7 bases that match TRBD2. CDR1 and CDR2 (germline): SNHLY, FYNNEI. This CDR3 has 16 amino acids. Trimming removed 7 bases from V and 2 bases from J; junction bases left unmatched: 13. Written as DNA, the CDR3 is TGTGCCAGCAATCAGCCCCAACTGGGGGGGCAAGAGACCCAGTACTTC. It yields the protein CASNQPQLGGQETQYF.

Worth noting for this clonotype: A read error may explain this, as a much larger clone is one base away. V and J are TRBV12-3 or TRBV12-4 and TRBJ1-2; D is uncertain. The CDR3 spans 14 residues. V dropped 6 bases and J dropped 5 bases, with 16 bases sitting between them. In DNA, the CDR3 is TGTGCCAGCAGACCAAGTTTGGGAGCATATGGCTACACCTTC. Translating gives CASRPSLGAYGYTF.

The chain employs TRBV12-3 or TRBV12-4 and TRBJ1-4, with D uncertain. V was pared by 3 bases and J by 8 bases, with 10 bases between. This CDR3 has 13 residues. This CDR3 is CASSLPGEEKLFF. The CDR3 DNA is TGTGCCAGCAGTTTGCCGGGAGAGGAAAAACTGTTTTTT.

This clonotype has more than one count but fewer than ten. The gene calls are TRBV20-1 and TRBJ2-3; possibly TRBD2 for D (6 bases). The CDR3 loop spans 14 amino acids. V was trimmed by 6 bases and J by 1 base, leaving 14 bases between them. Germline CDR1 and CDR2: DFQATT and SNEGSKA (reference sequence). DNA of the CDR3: TGCAGTGCCGGGGAGGACTACGGCACAGATACGCAGTATTTT. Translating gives CSAGEDYGTDTQYF.

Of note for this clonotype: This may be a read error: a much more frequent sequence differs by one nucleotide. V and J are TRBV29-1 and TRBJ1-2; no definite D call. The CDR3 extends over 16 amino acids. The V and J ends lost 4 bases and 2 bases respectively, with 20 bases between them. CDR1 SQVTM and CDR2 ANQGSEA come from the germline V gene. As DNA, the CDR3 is TGCAGCGTTGGTCGCGGCTGGGATCTGACAAACTATGGCTACACCTTC. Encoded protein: CSVGRGWDLTNYGYTF.

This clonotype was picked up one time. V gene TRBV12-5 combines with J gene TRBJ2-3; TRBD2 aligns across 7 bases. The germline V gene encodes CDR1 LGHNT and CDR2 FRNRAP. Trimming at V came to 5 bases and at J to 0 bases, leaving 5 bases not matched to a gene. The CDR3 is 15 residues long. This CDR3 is CASGGLAASTDTQYF. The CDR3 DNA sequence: TGTGCTAGTGGTGGGCTAGCGGCGAGCACAGATACGCAGTATTTT.

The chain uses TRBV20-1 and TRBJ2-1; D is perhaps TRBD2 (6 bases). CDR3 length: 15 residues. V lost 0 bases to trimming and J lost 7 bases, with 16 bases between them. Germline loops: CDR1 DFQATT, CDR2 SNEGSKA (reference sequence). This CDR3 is CSAREREGWFNEQFF. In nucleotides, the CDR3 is TGCAGTGCTAGAGAGCGGGAAGGGTGGTTTAATGAGCAGTTCTTC.

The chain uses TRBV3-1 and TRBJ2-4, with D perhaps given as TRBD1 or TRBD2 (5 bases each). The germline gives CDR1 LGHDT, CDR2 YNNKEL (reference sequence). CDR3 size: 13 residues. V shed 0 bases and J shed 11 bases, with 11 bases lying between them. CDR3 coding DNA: TGTGCCAGCAGCCAAGAGGGGGTGCACGTTCAGTACTTC. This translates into CASSQEGVHVQYF.

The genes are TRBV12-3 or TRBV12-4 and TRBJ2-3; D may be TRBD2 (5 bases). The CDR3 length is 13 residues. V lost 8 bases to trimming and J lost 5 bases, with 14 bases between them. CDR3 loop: CASRRIAKDTQYF. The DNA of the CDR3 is TGTGCCAGCCGGCGCATAGCGAAAGATACGCAGTATTTT.

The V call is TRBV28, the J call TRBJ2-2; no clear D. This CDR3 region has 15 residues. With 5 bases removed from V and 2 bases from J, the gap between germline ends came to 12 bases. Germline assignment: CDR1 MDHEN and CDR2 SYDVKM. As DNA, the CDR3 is TGTGCCAGCAGTCCCCTGGCCAGAAACACCGGGGAGCTGTTTTTT. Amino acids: CASSPLARNTGELFF.

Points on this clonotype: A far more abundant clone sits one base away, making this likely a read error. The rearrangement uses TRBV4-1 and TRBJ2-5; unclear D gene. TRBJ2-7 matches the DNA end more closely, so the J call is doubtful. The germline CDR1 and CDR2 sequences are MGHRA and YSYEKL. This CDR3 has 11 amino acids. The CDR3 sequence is CANSLGGEQYF. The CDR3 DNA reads TGCGCCAACAGTTTAGGTGGCGAGCAGTACTTC.

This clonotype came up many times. The DNA of the CDR3 is TGTGCCAGCAGTTTATTCGGCGGCTATGGCTACACCTTC. Protein: CASSLFGGYGYTF. The chain is built from TRBV12-3 or TRBV12-4 and TRBJ1-2; D remains unclear. The CDR3 consists of 13 residues. V was trimmed by 2 bases and J by 4 bases, leaving 8 bases between them.

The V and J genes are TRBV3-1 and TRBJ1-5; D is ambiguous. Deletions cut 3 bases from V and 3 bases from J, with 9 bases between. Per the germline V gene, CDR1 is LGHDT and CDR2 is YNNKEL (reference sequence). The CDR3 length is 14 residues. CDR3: CASSQSGYNQPQHF. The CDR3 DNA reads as TGTGCCAGCAGCCAGTCAGGCTACAATCAGCCCCAGCATTTT.

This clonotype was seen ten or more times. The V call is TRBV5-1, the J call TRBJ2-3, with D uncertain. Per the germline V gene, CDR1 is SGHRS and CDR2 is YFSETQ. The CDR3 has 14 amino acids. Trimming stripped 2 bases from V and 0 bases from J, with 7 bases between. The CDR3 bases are TGCGCCAGCAGCTTAAGCACTAGCACAGATACGCAGTATTTT. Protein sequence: CASSLSTSTDTQYF.

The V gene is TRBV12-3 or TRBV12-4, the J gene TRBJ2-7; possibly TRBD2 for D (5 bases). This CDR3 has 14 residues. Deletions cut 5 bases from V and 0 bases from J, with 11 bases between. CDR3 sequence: CASSPARDSYEQYF. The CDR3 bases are TGTGCCAGCAGTCCCGCTCGGGACTCCTACGAGCAGTACTTC.

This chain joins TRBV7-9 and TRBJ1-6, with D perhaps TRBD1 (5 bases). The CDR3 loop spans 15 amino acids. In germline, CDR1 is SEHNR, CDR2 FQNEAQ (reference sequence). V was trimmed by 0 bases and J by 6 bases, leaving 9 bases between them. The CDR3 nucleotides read TGTGCCAGCAGCTTAGCAGGGGACCTTAATTCACCCCTCCACTTT. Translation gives CASSLAGDLNSPLHF.

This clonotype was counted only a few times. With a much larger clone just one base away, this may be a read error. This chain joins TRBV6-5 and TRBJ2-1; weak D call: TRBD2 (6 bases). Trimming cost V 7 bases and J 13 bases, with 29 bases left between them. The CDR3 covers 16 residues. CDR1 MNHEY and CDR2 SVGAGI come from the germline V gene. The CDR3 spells CASTQFWWEVGETQFF. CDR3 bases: TGTGCCAGCACCCAATTCTGGTGGGAGGTTGGAGAGACCCAGTTCTTC.

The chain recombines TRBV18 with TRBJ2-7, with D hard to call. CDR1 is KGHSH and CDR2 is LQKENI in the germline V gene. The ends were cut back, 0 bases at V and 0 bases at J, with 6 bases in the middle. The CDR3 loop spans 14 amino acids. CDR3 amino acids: CASSPPSSSYEQYF. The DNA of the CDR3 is TGTGCCAGCTCACCACCGTCCAGCTCCTACGAGCAGTACTTC.

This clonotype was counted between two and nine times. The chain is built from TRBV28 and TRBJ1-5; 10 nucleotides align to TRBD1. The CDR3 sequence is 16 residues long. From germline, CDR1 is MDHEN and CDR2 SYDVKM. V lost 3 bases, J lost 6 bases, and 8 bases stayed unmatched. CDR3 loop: CASSFFRTGGGQPQHF. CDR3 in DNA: TGTGCCAGCAGTTTTTTCCGGACAGGGGGTGGTCAGCCCCAGCATTTT.

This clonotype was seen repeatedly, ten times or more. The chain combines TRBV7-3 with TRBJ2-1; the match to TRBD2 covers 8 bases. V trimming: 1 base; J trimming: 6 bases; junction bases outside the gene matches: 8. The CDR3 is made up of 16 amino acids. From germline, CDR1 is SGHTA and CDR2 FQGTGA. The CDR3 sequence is CASSLRGGSGGNEQFF. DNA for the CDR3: TGTGCCAGCAGCTTAAGAGGGGGAAGCGGGGGCAATGAGCAGTTCTTC.

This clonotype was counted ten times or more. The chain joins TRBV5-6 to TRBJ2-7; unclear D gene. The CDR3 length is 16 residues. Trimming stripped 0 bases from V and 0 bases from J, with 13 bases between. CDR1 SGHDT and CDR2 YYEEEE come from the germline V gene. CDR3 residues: CASSLGGYRASYEQYF. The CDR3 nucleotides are TGTGCCAGCAGCTTGGGAGGCTACCGTGCCTCCTACGAGCAGTACTTC.

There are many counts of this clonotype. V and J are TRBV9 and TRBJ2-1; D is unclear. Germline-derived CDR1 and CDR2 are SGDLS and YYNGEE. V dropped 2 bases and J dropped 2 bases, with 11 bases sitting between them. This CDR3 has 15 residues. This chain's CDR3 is CASSVGTGPYNEQFF. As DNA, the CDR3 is TGTGCCAGCAGCGTCGGAACCGGGCCCTACAATGAGCAGTTCTTC.

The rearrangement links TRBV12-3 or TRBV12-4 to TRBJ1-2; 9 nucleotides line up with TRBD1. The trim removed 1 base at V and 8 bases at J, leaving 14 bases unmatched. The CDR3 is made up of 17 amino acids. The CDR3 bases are TGTGCCAGCAGTTTAGGGACAGGGGTAGCCATTACTCGGGGCTACACCTTC. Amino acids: CASSLGTGVAITRGYTF.

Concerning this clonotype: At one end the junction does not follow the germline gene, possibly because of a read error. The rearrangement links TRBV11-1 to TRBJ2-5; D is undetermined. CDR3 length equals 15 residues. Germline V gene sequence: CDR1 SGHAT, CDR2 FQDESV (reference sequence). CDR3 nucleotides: TGTGCCAGCAGCTTAAAGGGTTGGTACCAAGGGACCCAGTACTTC. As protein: CASSLKGWYQGTQYF.

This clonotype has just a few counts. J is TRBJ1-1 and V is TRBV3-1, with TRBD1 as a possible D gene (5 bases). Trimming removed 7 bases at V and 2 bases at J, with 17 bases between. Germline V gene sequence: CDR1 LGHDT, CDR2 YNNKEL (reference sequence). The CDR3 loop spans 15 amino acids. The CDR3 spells CASNHRQLDNTEAFF. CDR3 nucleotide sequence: TGTGCCAGCAACCATCGACAGCTCGACAACACTGAAGCTTTCTTT.

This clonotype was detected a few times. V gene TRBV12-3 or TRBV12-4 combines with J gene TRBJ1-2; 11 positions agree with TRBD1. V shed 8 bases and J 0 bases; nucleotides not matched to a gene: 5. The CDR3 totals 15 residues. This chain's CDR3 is CASRGQGESNYGYTF. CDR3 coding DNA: TGTGCCAGCCGGGGACAGGGGGAATCTAACTATGGCTACACCTTC.